The clone carrying this TCR beta chain was recorded at least ten times. These data originate in a study of low-dose radiotherapy and immunotherapy resistance in tumors. Turning to the study itself: Daily intake of oral aspirin 300 mg by patients lasted four cycles and began on cycle 1 day 1.

Stated time point: after trial treatment. Treatment in this sample: LDRT plus nivolumab, ipilimumab, low-dose cyclophosphamide and aspirin (RACIN trial). Eligible patients bore advanced solid tumors devoid of tumor-infiltrating lymphocytes. TRAV- and TRBV-specific primers were used for first-strand cDNA, which covered alpha and beta chains. Amplification, which lasted 15 to 20 PCR cycles, used a constant-region primer and V-primer adapter to amplify TCRs. In vitro transcription served to amplify the isolated mRNA. TCRdb ran MiXCR on the reads and lists one entry per CDR3 protein. The sample consists of 30,000 to 40,000 distinct CDR3 sequences, around 21% of them appearing once. The CDR3 has 13 residues. Germline V gives CDR1 MNHEY, CDR2 SMNVEV (reference sequence). Trimming stripped 7 bases from V and 2 bases from J, with 12 bases between.

Source: PBMCs, taken after low-dose radiotherapy plus immunotherapy. The chain links TRBV27 to TRBJ2-7; maybe TRBD1 (6 bases). The receptor was isolated from a female donor with ovarian cancer. The CDR3 region has the DNA TGTGCCAGCATGGAGGCAGGGGCCTACGAGCAGTACTTC. Its protein is CASMEAGAYEQYF.